Listed here are 5 T cell receptor beta chains from one sample, sequenced in a study of blood T cell repertoires in COVID-19. Sequencing used immunoSEQ multiplex PCR; TCRdb keeps in-frame clones, though not all of them. Of approximately 260,000 clones in the sample, over 80% were seen once. The specimen was peripheral blood. These receptors came from a woman aged 40 to 55 with acute or convalescent COVID-19.

The chain recombines TRBV7-9 with TRBJ2-1; 14 bases line up with TRBD2. CDR1 and CDR2 (germline): SEHNR, FQNEAQ (reference sequence). With V trimmed by 1 base and J by 6 bases, 5 bases remained unmatched. This CDR3 has 17 residues. The DNA of the CDR3 is TGTGCCAGCAGCTTAGGACTAGCGGGGGGGCCCCGCAATGAGCAGTTCTTC. Its translation: CASSLGLAGGPRNEQFF.

Only one count was recorded for this clone. This chain joins TRBV7-9 and TRBJ2-7, with TRBD2 matching 7 bases. Per germline, CDR1 SEHNR and CDR2 FQNEAQ (reference sequence). The junction had 7 bases not matched to a gene; V was cut back by 5 bases and J by 3 bases. The CDR3 extends over 14 amino acids. For the CDR3, the DNA is TGTGCCAGCAGCCCGGGGGGAGACTACTACGAGCAGTACGTC. Protein sequence: CASSPGGDYYEQYV.

The gene calls are TRBV10-3 and TRBJ2-3; 13 nucleotides line up with TRBD2. Losses at the gene ends were 2 bases for V and 2 bases for J; bases not matched to a gene: 7. Germline V gene lookup returns CDR1 ENHRY and CDR2 SYGVKD. This CDR3 has 18 amino acids. CDR3 coding DNA: TGTGCCATCAGTGAGCCCGGGACTAGCGGGGAACTCACAGATACGCAGTATTTT. It translates to CAISEPGTSGELTDTQYF.

The V call is TRBV10-3, the J call TRBJ1-5, with 8 bases lining up with TRBD1. The CDR3 loop spans 16 amino acids. Germline V gene sequence: CDR1 ENHRY, CDR2 SYGVKD. J was trimmed by 0 bases and V by 6 bases; bases with no gene match: 7. DNA of the CDR3: TGTGCCATCAGCCAGGGGGCCGGGGATAGCAATCAGCCCCAGCATTTT. This codes for CAISQGAGDSNQPQHF.

This clone has a handful of counts. This chain connects TRBV3-1 (or the pseudogene TRBV3-2) to TRBJ1-3; 7 bases fit TRBD1. The CDR3 is 15 residues long. With V trimmed by 4 bases and J by 3 bases, 6 bases remained unmatched. The V gene's germline CDR1 is LGHDT and CDR2 YNNKEL (reference sequence). In DNA form, the CDR3 reads TGTGCCAGCAGCCCGACAGGGCTGGGTGGAAACACCATATATTTT. This codes for CASSPTGLGGNTIYF.